This is a list of T cell receptor beta chains from one sample in a study of graft-versus-host responses after intestinal transplantation. The assay was immunoSEQ multiplex PCR, and TCRdb's table has in-frame clones only and misses some. Of fewer than 90,000 clones in the sample, about 95% were seen once. Their antigens are not known. The specimen was unstimulated CD4+ T cells sorted from spleen or lymph node cells, collected before transplant. These receptor sequences come from a human donor who was the organ donor for an intestinal transplant. The conserved cysteine and the conserved F or W are not part of the CDR3 here.

V gene	J gene	CDR3 protein
TRBV2	TRBJ1-2	ASGLGQLNYGYT
TRBV5-1	TRBJ2-1	ASSFLAGGNNEQF
TRBV21-1	TRBJ1-6	ASREGQVAYNSPLH
TRBV28	TRBJ1-1	ASSFTGTRSRISTEAF
TRBV6-5	TRBJ1-6	ASRIRGTGSPLH
TRBV11-2	TRBJ2-5	ASSYQTDQETQY
TRBV11-2	TRBJ2-7	ASSFRTGDVSSYEQY
TRBV4-3	TRBJ2-1	ASSQDAAWRAQF
TRBV2	TRBJ2-7	ASMGQGRSEQY
TRBV4-3	TRBJ2-3	ASSQDRTGTTDTQY
TRBV28	TRBJ1-5	ASRPTQVNQPQH
TRBV6-6	TRBJ1-2	ASRQGNYGYT
TRBV5-1	TRBJ2-4	ASSLTGGLAKNIQY
TRBV19	TRBJ1-2	ASSIQGAGGYT
TRBV9	TRBJ1-2	ASSAGGYGYT
TRBV7-2	TRBJ1-4	ASSSQQGPGEKLF
TRBV2	TRBJ2-3	ASSTKGRLAGYDTQY
TRBV6-1	TRBJ2-7	ASRGQGALYYEQY
TRBV5-6	TRBJ1-2	ASSLYGREGYGYT
TRBV19	TRBJ1-4	ASSLATYRINEKLF